This TCR beta chain came from a study of radiotherapy plus CTLA-4 blockade in lung cancer. Overall study: In about 20% of patients, objective responses were seen; 25% to 40% had disease control.

Patients had chemo-refractory metastatic non-small-cell lung cancer and received focal radiation plus CTLA-4 blockade that used ipilimumab. This clone occurred a few times. Its cognate antigen is unknown. The assay was immunoSEQ multiplex PCR, and TCRdb's table has in-frame clones only and misses some. The profile shows 85,000 to 90,000 clones, 72% of them singletons. Study outcomes and limitations: Expansion of tumor-derived TCR clones was observed in blood after radiotherapy plus ipilimumab. Per reports, early blood T cell clone dynamics, plus interferon-beta, forecast response most strongly.

The source was peripheral blood, collected from a patient treated with radiotherapy plus ipilimumab. The TCR comes from a human donor with non-small cell lung cancer that progressed on radiotherapy plus ipilimumab.

This CDR3 reads CASSLEGGEQFF. In DNA, the CDR3 is TGCGCCAGCAGCCTAGAGGGCGGTGAGCAGTTCTTC. The chain carries TRBV4-3 and TRBJ2-1; the D gene is possibly TRBD2 (5 bases). The germline V and J ends were trimmed by 4 bases and 9 bases, with 10 bases remaining between them. CDR1 and CDR2 from the germline V gene are LGHNA and YSLEER. This CDR3 has 12 residues.